The 24 T cell receptor beta chains in this list originate from one sample, sequenced in a study of response to subunit inactivated influenza vaccine. TCRdb reprocessed the RT-PCR reads with MiXCR, giving one entry per CDR3 protein. The sample yields around 480,000 distinct CDR3 sequences, 15% to 20% seen once. The input for sequencing was CD4+ T cells sorted from PBMCs, taken approximately 25 months after vaccination. These receptors all come from a man aged 50-75 years who received an inactivated influenza vaccine.

This clonotype was detected a few times. The chain has TRBV28 and TRBJ2-7; D may be TRBD1 (5 bases). Germline CDR1 and CDR2: MDHEN and SYDVKM. V dropped 5 bases and J dropped 0 bases, with 17 bases sitting between them. The CDR3 is 16 amino acids. In DNA, the CDR3 is TGTGCCAGCAGTCCCGATAGGGGCCATTACTCCTACGAGCAGTACTTC. Amino acid sequence: CASSPDRGHYSYEQYF. Supplemented by reference TRBV28 and TRBJ2-7, the full variable domain reads DVKVTQSSRYLVKRTGEKVFLECVQDMDHENMFWYRQDPGLGLRLIYFSYDVKMKEKGDIPEGYSVSREKKERFSLILESASTNQTSMYLCASSPDRGHYSYEQYFGPGTRLTVT.

This clonotype was seen only a few times. The chain combines TRBV29-1 with TRBJ2-1, with no clear D. This CDR3 region has 15 residues. Germline CDR1 is SQVTM and CDR2 is ANQGSEA. V was trimmed by 5 bases and J by 4 bases, leaving 18 bases between them. CDR3 sequence reads: CSVKASGDPYNEQFF. In DNA, the CDR3 is TGCAGCGTTAAAGCAAGTGGAGACCCTTACAATGAGCAGTTCTTC.

This chain joins TRBV9 and TRBJ2-7, with 10 bases that match TRBD2. Germline V gene sequence: CDR1 SGDLS, CDR2 YYNGEE. There are 11 residues in the CDR3. V was pared by 7 bases and J by 11 bases, with 6 bases of the junction left unmatched. The CDR3 sequence is CASHLAGVEYF. The CDR3 nucleotides are TGTGCCAGCCACCTAGCGGGAGTTGAGTACTTC.

The V and J genes are TRBV9 and TRBJ2-3; 8 bases fit TRBD1. The CDR3 is 17 amino acids. V gave up 2 bases and J gave up 2 bases; unmatched junction bases: 10. CDR1 and CDR2 from the germline V gene are SGDLS and YYNGEE. CDR3 DNA: TGTGCCAGCAGCGTCCAAACGACAGGGGCCCACACAGATACGCAGTATTTT. Translation: CASSVQTTGAHTDTQYF.

This clonotype was counted ten times or more. This chain links TRBV5-5 with TRBJ2-5; D is possibly TRBD1 or TRBD2 (5 bases each). In germline, CDR1 is SGHKS, CDR2 YYEKEE (reference sequence). The CDR3 consists of 15 residues. Between the trimmed V and J ends, which lost 0 bases and 2 bases, there was a span of 11 bases. DNA of the CDR3: TGTGCCAGCAGCTTGGGAGAGGGGCGGCAAGAGACCCAGTACTTC. This gives the protein CASSLGEGRQETQYF. Full variable domain (rest looked up from reference TRBV5-5 and TRBJ2-5): DAGVTQSPTHLIKTRGQQVTLRCSPISGHKSVSWYQQVLGQGPQFIFQYYEKEERGRGNFPDRFSARQFPNYSSELNVNALLLGDSALYLCASSLGEGRQETQYFGPGTRLLVL.

The genes are TRBV7-2 and TRBJ2-6; D not certain. V lost 2 bases and J 0 bases, leaving 8 bases between the germline ends. CDR3 length: 16 amino acids. Germline CDR1 reads SGHTA; CDR2 reads FQGNSA. CDR3 DNA sequence: TGTGCCAGCAGCTTAATTTGGTCCTCTGGGGCCAACGTCCTGACTTTC. This sequence encodes CASSLIWSSGANVLTF.

The chain employs TRBV6-2 or TRBV6-3 and TRBJ1-5; maybe TRBD1 (5 bases). The CDR3 contains 16 residues. The V end was cut by 1 base, the J end by 1 base, with 11 bases between. CDR1 and CDR2 (germline): MNHEY, SVGEGT. DNA for the CDR3: TGTGCCAGCAGTTACTTTCCAGGGTTGAGCAATCAGCCCCAGCATTTT. Translated: CASSYFPGLSNQPQHF.

This clonotype has ten or more counts. The chain joins TRBV7-2 to TRBJ2-1, with 10 bases matching TRBD2. The CDR3 extends over 14 amino acids. J gave up 10 bases and V 4 bases, and 7 bases lay outside the gene matches. Germline loops: CDR1 SGHTA, CDR2 FQGNSA. This chain's CDR3 is CASSSVAGGREQFF. The CDR3 nucleotides read TGTGCCAGCAGCTCCGTAGCGGGAGGTCGAGAGCAGTTCTTC.

This clonotype was detected only a few times. This chain uses TRBV29-1 with TRBJ1-1; no clear D gene. V gave up 4 bases and J gave up 4 bases, with 13 bases separating them. Germline values: CDR1 SQVTM, CDR2 ANQGSEA. The CDR3 covers 13 residues. This chain's CDR3 is CSVGSLKGTEAFF. The CDR3 nucleotides read TGCAGCGTTGGTTCCCTCAAGGGCACTGAAGCTTTCTTT.

The gene calls are TRBV6-2 or TRBV6-3 and TRBJ1-5; D call uncertain. Trimming removed 8 bases at V and 4 bases at J, with 6 bases between. The germline CDR1 and CDR2 sequences are MNHEY and SVGEGT. The CDR3 is made up of 11 amino acids. CDR3 sequence reads: CASGHNQPQHF. The CDR3, as DNA: TGTGCCAGCGGTCATAATCAGCCCCAGCATTTT.

This clonotype was observed a handful of times. This chain uses TRBV5-1 with TRBJ2-3; TRBD2 agrees at 7 bases. The CDR3 is made up of 15 amino acids. The J segment lost 4 bases and the V segment lost 4 bases, leaving 9 bases of the junction unmatched. Germline CDR1 and CDR2: SGHRS and YFSETQ. CDR3 sequence: CASSADGLGADTQYF. Here the CDR3 DNA reads TGCGCCAGCAGCGCGGACGGACTAGGGGCAGATACGCAGTATTTT.

The CDR3 DNA follows: TGCGCCAGCAGCCCGGTCTGGTCGAGTGGAAGCTCCTACAATGAGCAGTTCTTC. Protein sequence: CASSPVWSSGSSYNEQFF. This chain connects TRBV5-1 to TRBJ2-1; D remains ambiguous. Germline V lookup: CDR1 SGHRS, CDR2 YFSETQ. Trimming shortened V by 4 bases and J by 0 bases, and 20 bases separated the two germline ends. CDR3 size: 18 residues.

The chain combines TRBV12-3 or TRBV12-4 with TRBJ1-3; the match to TRBD1 covers 7 bases. The CDR3 has 15 amino acids. The V and J ends lost 6 bases and 0 bases, in that order; junction bases with no gene match: 5. The CDR3 DNA reads as TGTGCCAGCAGATCCGACAGGGTCTCTGGAAACACCATATATTTT. This sequence encodes CASRSDRVSGNTIYF.

This clonotype was counted a few times. The chain couples TRBV14 to TRBJ1-1, with D perhaps TRBD1 (6 bases). Germline CDR1 SGHDN, CDR2 FVKESK. The CDR3 covers 14 residues. Deletions cut 0 bases from V and 6 bases from J, with 11 bases between. DNA for the CDR3: TGTGCCAGCAGCCAAGAAACAGGGAATGCTGAAGCTTTCTTT. Translation: CASSQETGNAEAFF.

The chain carries TRBV20-1 and TRBJ2-7; 9 bases line up with TRBD1. Germline V lookup: CDR1 DFQATT, CDR2 SNEGSKA (reference sequence). The CDR3 is 13 residues long. V was clipped by 6 bases and J by 3 bases; unmatched bases: 6. The CDR3 loop reads CSARDRVFYEQYF. CDR3 bases: TGCAGTGCAAGGGACAGGGTCTTCTACGAGCAGTACTTC.

This clonotype occurred many times. The chain carries TRBV7-8 and TRBJ2-5, with 8 bases aligning to TRBD1. The germline gives CDR1 SGHVS, CDR2 FQNEAQ. This CDR3 region has 14 residues. V dropped 2 bases and J dropped 5; count of bases not matched to a gene: 4. This CDR3 reads CASSLQGAAETQYF. For the CDR3, the DNA is TGTGCCAGCAGCTTACAGGGGGCGGCGGAGACCCAGTACTTC.

The chain recombines TRBV12-3 or TRBV12-4 with TRBJ1-4; TRBD1 agrees at 10 bases. V lost 3 bases to trimming and J lost 8 bases; unmatched junction nucleotides: 6. This CDR3 has 15 amino acids. CDR3 bases: TGTGCCAGCAGTTTCGGGGACAGGGGAGGCGAAAAACTGTTTTTT. It is translated as CASSFGDRGGEKLFF.

This rearrangement joins TRBV20-1 to TRBJ2-5, with a weak D call TRBD1 (5 bases). Trimming shortened V by 1 base and J by 4 bases, and 13 bases separated the two germline ends. CDR3 length: 14 residues. Germline V gene sequence: CDR1 DFQATT, CDR2 SNEGSKA (reference sequence). Here the CDR3 DNA reads TGCAGTGCTAGAGGTTTCGTGGGGCCAGAGACCCAGTACTTC. Residues: CSARGFVGPETQYF.

This chain uses TRBV20-1 with TRBJ2-2; D unresolved. Germline V gives CDR1 DFQATT, CDR2 SNEGSKA (reference sequence). The CDR3 sequence is 15 residues long. Trimming left V 1 base short and J 1 base short, with 10 bases between. The CDR3 protein is CSARGKGQNTGELFF. CDR3 DNA sequence: TGCAGTGCTAGAGGAAAGGGTCAGAACACCGGGGAGCTGTTTTTT.

V gene TRBV18 combines with J gene TRBJ2-5; D is ambiguous. Germline loops: CDR1 KGHSH, CDR2 LQKENI. The length of the CDR3 is 15 residues. V was trimmed by 4 bases and J by 3 bases, leaving 15 bases between them. The CDR3 DNA is TGTGCCAGCTCACGGCGTCCGGGCCTGAAAGAGACCCAGTACTTC. Protein product: CASSRRPGLKETQYF.

The rearrangement uses TRBV5-1 and TRBJ1-4, with a weak D call TRBD1 (5 bases). This CDR3 is built from 14 residues. Germline-derived CDR1 and CDR2 are SGHRS and YFSETQ. V lost 4 bases to trimming and J lost 5 bases, with 12 bases between them. As DNA, the CDR3 is TGCGCCAGCAGCCAAGACCCAGGGAATGAAAAACTGTTTTTT. Protein sequence: CASSQDPGNEKLFF.

This clonotype was counted only a few times. The chain employs TRBV3-1 and TRBJ2-1; 8 bases align to TRBD2. Germline loops: CDR1 LGHDT, CDR2 YNNKEL (reference sequence). The trim removed 0 bases at V and 13 bases at J, leaving 11 bases unmatched. The CDR3 sequence is 15 residues long. CDR3 coding DNA: TGTGCCAGCAGCCAAGATCCAGCGGGGGTCGATACACAGTTCTTC. Its protein product is CASSQDPAGVDTQFF.

This clonotype came up a few times. V gene TRBV29-1 combines with J gene TRBJ2-7, with D maybe TRBD2 (5 bases). The ends were cut back, 0 bases at V and 4 bases at J, with 7 bases in the middle. The length of the CDR3 is 12 residues. Germline assignment: CDR1 SQVTM and CDR2 ANQGSEA. This CDR3 reads CSVEDGGYEQYF. In DNA form, the CDR3 reads TGCAGCGTTGAAGATGGCGGGTACGAGCAGTACTTC.

The rearrangement joins TRBV10-3 to TRBJ1-1; D unresolved. Between the trimmed V and J ends, which lost 6 bases and 3 bases, there was a span of 8 bases. Germline CDR1 is ENHRY and CDR2 is SYGVKD. CDR3 length equals 12 residues. As DNA, the CDR3 is TGTGCCATCAGCGAGCGGTACACTGAAGCTTTCTTT. Amino acids: CAISERYTEAFF.